This T cell receptor beta chain derives from a study of blood T cell repertoires in COVID-19. Profiled with immunoSEQ multiplex PCR; TCRdb holds only in-frame clones, not every one. The table lists approximately 100,000 clones, roughly 90% of them singletons. Per the germline V gene, CDR1 is SGDLS and CDR2 is YYNGEE. V was pared by 4 bases and J by 1 base, with 5 bases of the junction left unmatched. The CDR3 runs 17 residues. The TCR originated in a woman in her fifties or sixties with acute or convalescent COVID-19. This chain connects TRBV9 to TRBJ2-1; 13 bases line up with TRBD2. The sample consisted of peripheral blood. The chain's CDR3 is CASSSGLAGRSYNEQFF. The DNA of the CDR3 is TGTGCCAGCAGCTCGGGACTAGCGGGAAGGTCCTACAATGAGCAGTTCTTC.